One sample yielded the 10 T cell receptor beta chains listed below, sequenced in a study of T cell responses to AZD1222 COVID-19 vaccine. The protocol was immunoSEQ multiplex PCR, while the TCRdb copy is restricted to in-frame clones and leaves out a portion. The data contain about 200,000 clones, roughly 91% of them singletons. Specimen: peripheral blood, collected on day 0 of MenACWY control vaccination. The receptor source for this set is an adult in good health.

This clone came up once. The V call is TRBV12-5, the J call TRBJ2-4, with D possibly matching TRBD2 (7 bases). This CDR3 is 16 amino acids long. The germline V and J ends were trimmed by 4 bases and 7 bases, with 20 bases remaining between them. The germline V gene encodes CDR1 LGHNT and CDR2 FRNRAP. In DNA, the CDR3 is TGTGCTAGTGGTTGGGAGGGGGGTCAGGGAGTGAACATTCAGTACTTC. Translation gives CASGWEGGQGVNIQYF.

This rearrangement joins TRBV29-1 to TRBJ1-2; perhaps TRBD1 as D (5 bases). Trimming shortened V by 0 bases and J by 7 bases, and 12 bases separated the two germline ends. Looked up from germline, CDR1 is SQVTM and CDR2 is ANQGSEA. CDR3 size: 13 residues. The CDR3 DNA reads TGCAGCGTTGAAGATCAAGGACACGGTGGCTACACCTTC. As protein: CSVEDQGHGGYTF. The full variable domain, in which reference TRBV29-1 and TRBJ1-2 provide the parts outside the CDR3, is SAVISQKPSRDICQRGTSLTIQCQVDSQVTMMFWYRQQPGQSLTLIATANQGSEATYESGFVIDKFPISRPNLTFSTLTVSNMSPEDSSIYLCSVEDQGHGGYTFGSGTRLTVV.

The V call is TRBV9, the J call TRBJ1-1; unclear D gene. V lost 3 bases, J lost 0 bases, and 9 bases lay in between. This CDR3 has 14 amino acids. The germline V gene has CDR1 SGDLS and CDR2 YYNGEE. The CDR3 sequence: CASSAEEVNTEAFF. CDR3 DNA sequence: TGTGCCAGCAGCGCCGAAGAGGTGAACACTGAAGCTTTCTTT. The variable domain in full, completed from reference TRBV9 and TRBJ1-1, reads DSGVTQTPKHLITATGQRVTLRCSPRSGDLSVYWYQQSLDQGLQFLIQYYNGEERAKGNILERFSAQQFPDLHSELNLSSLELGDSALYFCASSAEEVNTEAFFGQGTRLTVV.

The chain couples TRBV9 to TRBJ2-1; 8 bases align to TRBD2. The CDR3 is 15 amino acids. V shed 4 bases, J shed 5 bases, and the junction held 8 bases outside the gene matches. CDR1 and CDR2 (germline): SGDLS, YYNGEE. The CDR3 DNA is TGTGCCAGCAGCCCCCCGGGGGGGCTCAACAATGAGCAGTTCTTC. It is translated as CASSPPGGLNNEQFF.

The rearrangement uses TRBV6-5 and TRBJ1-3; D possibly corresponds to TRBD1 (5 bases). The germline CDR1 and CDR2 sequences are MNHEY and SVGAGI. This CDR3 comprises 15 residues. Trimming took off 5 bases at V and 4 bases at J, with 15 bases between the two ends. The CDR3 reads CASSIFSGMGNTIYF. DNA of the CDR3: TGTGCCAGCAGTATATTCTCAGGGATGGGAAACACCATATATTTT.

The CDR3 sequence is CASSLVAGGSGANVLTF. CDR3 nucleotide sequence: TGTGCCAGCAGCTTGGTAGCAGGGGGCTCTGGGGCCAACGTCCTGACTTTC. The chain couples TRBV5-5 to TRBJ2-6; 7 bases align to TRBD1. The CDR3 totals 17 residues. The V segment lost 0 bases and the J segment 0 bases; nucleotides outside the gene matches: 3. Germline CDR1 reads SGHKS; CDR2 reads YYEKEE (reference sequence). Full variable domain (outside the CDR3, taken from reference TRBV5-5 and TRBJ2-6): DAGVTQSPTHLIKTRGQQVTLRCSPISGHKSVSWYQQVLGQGPQFIFQYYEKEERGRGNFPDRFSARQFPNYSSELNVNALLLGDSALYLCASSLVAGGSGANVLTFGAGSRLTVL.

The chain is built from TRBV18 and TRBJ1-1; 7 nucleotides match TRBD1. J was trimmed by 8 bases and V by 3 bases; bases with no gene match: 6. The length of the CDR3 is 13 residues. Per the germline V gene, CDR1 is KGHSH and CDR2 is LQKENI. Written as DNA, the CDR3 is TGTGCCAGCTCACCGTCCCGGGACAGCGAAGCTTTCTTT. Translation gives CASSPSRDSEAFF.

The chain employs TRBV6-5 and TRBJ2-3; no reliable D call. Germline V gives CDR1 MNHEY, CDR2 SVGAGI. The germline V and J ends were trimmed by 4 bases and 4 bases, with 9 bases remaining between them. The CDR3 totals 13 residues. The CDR3 reads CASSFPSSDTQYF. The CDR3 bases are TGTGCCAGCAGTTTTCCTTCGTCAGATACGCAGTATTTT.

The chain employs TRBV18 and TRBJ2-2; 7 bases line up with TRBD1. The CDR3 has 15 amino acids. Germline trimming cut 3 bases from V and 6 bases from J; bases unmatched to any gene: 7. The V gene's germline CDR1 is KGHSH and CDR2 LQKENI. This CDR3 is CASSPLTGSSGELFF. CDR3 coding DNA: TGTGCCAGCTCACCCCTGACAGGGTCATCCGGGGAGCTGTTTTTT.

The chain is built from TRBV7-9 and TRBJ1-1, with D possibly being TRBD1 (5 bases). The CDR3 loop spans 16 amino acids. V lost 1 base and J 5 bases, leaving 17 bases between the germline ends. Germline V gene data show CDR1 as SEHNR and CDR2 as FQNEAQ (reference sequence). The CDR3 coding sequence is TGTGCCAGCAGCTTAGGGGGACCTGGTGTCCGGACTGAAGCTTTCTTT. Translation gives CASSLGGPGVRTEAFF.